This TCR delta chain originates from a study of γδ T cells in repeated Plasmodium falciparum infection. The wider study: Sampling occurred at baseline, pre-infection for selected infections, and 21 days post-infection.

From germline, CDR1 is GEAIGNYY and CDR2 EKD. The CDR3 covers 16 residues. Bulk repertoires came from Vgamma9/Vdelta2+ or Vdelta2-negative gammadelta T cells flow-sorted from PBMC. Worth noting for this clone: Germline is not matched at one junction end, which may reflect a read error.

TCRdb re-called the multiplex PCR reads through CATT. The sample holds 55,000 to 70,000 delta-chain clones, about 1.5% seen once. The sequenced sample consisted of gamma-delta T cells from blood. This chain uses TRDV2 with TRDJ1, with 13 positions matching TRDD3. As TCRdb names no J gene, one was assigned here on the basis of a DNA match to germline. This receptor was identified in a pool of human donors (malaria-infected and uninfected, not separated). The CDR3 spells CARDTPTGGYADKLIF. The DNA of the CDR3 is TGTGCCCGTGACACCCCGACTGGGGGATACGCCGATAAACTCATCTTT.